Listed here are 14 T cell receptor beta chains from one sample, sequenced in a study of shared clonotypes between healthy human individuals. Produced via immunoSEQ multiplex PCR; TCRdb's table is partial and in-frame only. Of millions of clones in the sample, around 90% were seen once. The source material was naive CD4+ T cells sorted from blood. As for subset: CD45RA+ positively selected. Receptors were obtained from a man between 18 and 35 years old in good health.

The gene calls are TRBV29-1 and TRBJ2-3; unclear D gene. Trimming pared 1 base from V and 2 bases from J, leaving 7 bases between. From germline, CDR1 is SQVTM and CDR2 ANQGSEA. The CDR3 totals 13 residues. CDR3 sequence (DNA): TGCAGCGTTGAAGGGCATTACACAGATACGCAGTATTTT. It is translated as CSVEGHYTDTQYF.

V is TRBV19 and J is TRBJ1-5, with 8 bases matching TRBD1. Germline trimming cut 6 bases from V and 3 bases from J; bases unmatched to any gene: 7. CDR1 and CDR2 (germline): LNHDA, SQIVND (reference sequence). The CDR3 has 15 residues. The CDR3 protein is CASSPDRAFNQPQHF. In DNA form, the CDR3 reads TGTGCCAGTAGCCCGGACAGGGCCTTCAATCAGCCCCAGCATTTT. Full variable domain (remainder filled in from reference TRBV19 and TRBJ1-5): DGGITQSPKYLFRKEGQNVTLSCEQNLNHDAMYWYRQDPGQGLRLIYYSQIVNDFQKGDIAEGYSVSREKKESFPLTVTSAQKNPTAFYLCASSPDRAFNQPQHFGDGTRLSIL.

Only one count was recorded for this clone. The genes are TRBV2 and TRBJ1-5; D not certain. The CDR3 length is 15 residues. Per the germline V gene, CDR1 is SNHLY and CDR2 is FYNNEI. V lost 10 bases to trimming and J lost 0 bases, with 16 bases between them. CDR3 DNA: TGTGCCACCTCGCAGATGGCTGATAGCAATCAGCCCCAGCATTTT. It specifies CATSQMADSNQPQHF.

A word on this clone: Other DNA sequences within the sample encode an identical CDR3. The chain is built from TRBV30 and TRBJ2-5; D possibly corresponds to TRBD1 (6 bases). CDR3 size: 13 residues. Trimming removed 2 bases at V and 1 base at J, with 8 bases between. Germline V CDR1 and CDR2: GTSNPN, SVGIG (reference sequence). In DNA, the CDR3 is TGTGCCTGGAGTCAGGGGCGCCAAGAGACCCAGTACTTC. It translates to CAWSQGRQETQYF.

The gene calls are TRBV2 and TRBJ2-1, with D possibly being TRBD2 (6 bases). This CDR3 has 14 residues. Trimming shortened V by 8 bases and J by 10 bases, and 21 bases separated the two germline ends. The germline CDR1 and CDR2 sequences are SNHLY and FYNNEI. In DNA form, the CDR3 reads TGTGCCAGCCTGGAGGGAGGACCTAGTCGGGAGCAGTTCTTC. This gives the protein CASLEGGPSREQFF. Filled out from reference TRBV2 and TRBJ2-1, the complete variable domain reads EPEVTQTPSHQVTQMGQEVILRCVPISNHLYFYWYRQILGQKVEFLVSFYNNEISEKSEIFDDQFSVERPDGSNFTLKIRSTKLEDSAMYFCASLEGGPSREQFFGPGTRLTVL.

J is TRBJ1-1 and V is TRBV9, with a possible D match to TRBD1 (6 bases). V shed 4 bases and J shed 1 base, with 11 bases lying between them. Germline V gives CDR1 SGDLS, CDR2 YYNGEE. This CDR3 has 14 amino acids. The CDR3 nucleotides read TGTGCCAGCAGCCATGCGGGGGCGAACACTGAAGCTTTCTTT. Residues: CASSHAGANTEAFF. The full variable domain, with the rest looked up from reference TRBV9 and TRBJ1-1, is DSGVTQTPKHLITATGQRVTLRCSPRSGDLSVYWYQQSLDQGLQFLIQYYNGEERAKGNILERFSAQQFPDLHSELNLSSLELGDSALYFCASSHAGANTEAFFGQGTRLTVV.

The V gene is TRBV5-6, the J gene TRBJ1-5; TRBD1 matches 11 bases. The CDR3 is made up of 15 amino acids. V trimming: 4 bases; J trimming: 2 bases; junction bases outside the gene matches: 2. Germline loops: CDR1 SGHDT, CDR2 YYEEEE. CDR3: CASSRDRGGNQPQHF. As DNA, the CDR3 is TGTGCCAGCAGCAGGGACAGGGGGGGCAATCAGCCCCAGCATTTT.

The chain employs TRBV5-1 and TRBJ1-5; D ambiguous. The CDR3 loop spans 20 amino acids. V lost 1 base to trimming and J lost 4 bases, with 27 bases between them. CDR1 is SGHRS and CDR2 is YFSETQ in the germline V gene. The CDR3 DNA is TGCGCCAGCAGCTTGCCCCTGGACGGGTTCTATATGCGAGTAAATCAGCCCCAGCATTTT. Its protein product is CASSLPLDGFYMRVNQPQHF.

The rearrangement uses TRBV19 and TRBJ1-1; TRBD1 is a possible D gene (5 bases). V was cut by 5 bases and J by 6 bases, with 10 bases left in between. The germline V gene encodes CDR1 LNHDA and CDR2 SQIVND (reference sequence). The CDR3 extends over 12 amino acids. CDR3 sequence (DNA): TGTGCCAGTAGTTCCAGGGTTGCTGAAGCTTTCTTT. This gives the protein CASSSRVAEAFF.

V is TRBV29-1 and J is TRBJ2-7, with TRBD1 matching over 11 bases. J lost 3 bases, V lost 7 bases, and 2 bases had no gene match. The CDR3 totals 12 residues. CDR1 SQVTM and CDR2 ANQGSEA come from the germline V gene. CDR3 loop: CSAGTGGYEQYF. The CDR3 bases are TGCAGCGCAGGGACAGGGGGCTACGAGCAGTACTTC.

The chain joins TRBV11-2 to TRBJ2-3, with a weak D call TRBD2 (7 bases). In germline, CDR1 is SGHAT, CDR2 FQNNGV. The CDR3 has 15 residues. Trimming removed 4 bases at V and 1 base at J, with 12 bases between. The CDR3 DNA reads TGTGCCAGCAGCTCTGCGGGGGCGCGCACAGATACGCAGTATTTT. Protein sequence: CASSSAGARTDTQYF.

The rearrangement joins TRBV18 to TRBJ2-7; D tentatively reads TRBD1 or TRBD2 (5 bases each). This CDR3 has 15 residues. Germline V gene sequence: CDR1 KGHSH, CDR2 LQKENI. V dropped 5 bases and J dropped 3 bases, with 17 bases sitting between them. CDR3 in amino acids: CASSAAGTPNYEQYF. The CDR3, as DNA: TGTGCCAGCTCAGCAGCCGGGACGCCGAACTACGAGCAGTACTTC. Complete variable domain (other parts from reference TRBV18 and TRBJ2-7): NAGVMQNPRHLVRRRGQEARLRCSPMKGHSHVYWYRQLPEEGLKFMVYLQKENIIDESGMPKERFSAEFPKEGPSILRIQQVVRGDSAAYFCASSAAGTPNYEQYFGPGTRLTVT.

This clone is a singleton in its sample. This chain joins TRBV5-1 and TRBJ2-7; 7 bases agree with TRBD1. The V gene's germline CDR1 is SGHRS and CDR2 YFSETQ. CDR3 length: 14 residues. The ends lost 2 bases at V and 4 bases at J; junction bases unmatched: 6. The CDR3 spells CASSLGGQTYEQYF. CDR3 in DNA: TGCGCCAGCAGCTTAGGGGGACAGACATACGAGCAGTACTTC.

V and J are TRBV7-9 and TRBJ2-2; D gene ambiguous. The V and J ends lost 2 bases and 1 base respectively, with 5 bases between them. The CDR3 spans 14 residues. Germline assignment: CDR1 SEHNR and CDR2 FQNEAQ (reference sequence). CDR3 loop: CASSLRLNTGELFF. The CDR3 nucleotides are TGTGCCAGCAGCTTACGACTGAACACCGGGGAGCTGTTTTTT.